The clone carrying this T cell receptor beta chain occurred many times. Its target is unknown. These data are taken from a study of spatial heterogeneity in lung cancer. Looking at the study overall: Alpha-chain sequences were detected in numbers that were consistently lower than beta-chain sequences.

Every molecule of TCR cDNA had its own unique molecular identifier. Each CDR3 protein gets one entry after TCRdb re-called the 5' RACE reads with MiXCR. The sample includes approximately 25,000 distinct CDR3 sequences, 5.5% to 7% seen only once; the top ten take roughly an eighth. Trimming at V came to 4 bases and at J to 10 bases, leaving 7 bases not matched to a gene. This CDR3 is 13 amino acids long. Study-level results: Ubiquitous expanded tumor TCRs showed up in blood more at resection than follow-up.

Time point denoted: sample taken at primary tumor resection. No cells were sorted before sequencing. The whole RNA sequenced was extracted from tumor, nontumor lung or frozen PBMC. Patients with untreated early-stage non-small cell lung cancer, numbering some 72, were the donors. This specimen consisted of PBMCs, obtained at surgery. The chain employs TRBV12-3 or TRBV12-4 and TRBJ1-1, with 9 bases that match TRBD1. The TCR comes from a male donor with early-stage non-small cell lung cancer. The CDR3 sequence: CASSYRGRLTAFF. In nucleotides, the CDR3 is TGTGCCAGCAGTTACAGGGGGCGCCTGACAGCTTTCTTT.